These T cell receptor beta chains were read from a single sample in a study of blood T cell repertoires in COVID-19. TCRdb keeps only in-frame clones here, not all; method: immunoSEQ multiplex PCR. The data hold about 300,000 clones, with roughly 88% observed a single time. The source material was peripheral blood. The receptors derive from a woman in her 30s with COVID-19, enrolled during active disease. Both conserved end residues are part of each CDR3. Fields, in order: D gene, clone size, J gene, V gene, CDR3 protein, CDR3 DNA. A D gene is named only where the DNA matches it firmly. Expanded clones are given a class, and other clones once, few, many or no size at all.

.	.	TRBJ1-5	TRBV28	CASKEGLGIQPQHF	TGTGCCAGCAAGGAGGGACTGGGGATTCAGCCCCAGCATTTT
TRBD1	.	TRBJ2-6	TRBV5-5	CASSMTGAMSGANVLTF	TGTGCCAGCAGTATGACAGGGGCGATGTCTGGGGCCAACGTCCTGACTTTC
TRBD1	.	TRBJ1-2	TRBV30	CAWNPDRALGYTF	TGTGCCTGGAACCCCGACAGGGCTCTTGGCTACACCTTC
.	.	TRBJ1-5	TRBV5-4	CASSLINQPQHF	TGTGCCAGCAGCCTTATTAATCAGCCCCAGCATTTT
.	.	TRBJ2-7	TRBV5-1	CASSLLVQGSEQYF	TGCGCCAGCAGCTTGTTGGTCCAGGGCAGCGAGCAGTACTTC
TRBD1	once	TRBJ2-1	TRBV4-3	CASSPMGQSGGNEQFF	TGCGCCAGCAGCCCAATGGGACAGTCGGGTGGCAATGAGCAGTTCTTC
.	.	TRBJ2-2	TRBV19	CASSIGFPGGELFF	TGTGCCAGTAGTATCGGTTTCCCCGGCGGGGAGCTGTTTTTT
TRBD1	.	TRBJ2-2	TRBV11-2	CASSLTGPGELFF	TGTGCCAGCAGCCTGACAGGGCCCGGGGAGCTGTTTTTT
TRBD1	.	TRBJ1-5	TRBV7-8	CASSLGTGLGWAQHF	TGTGCCAGCAGCTTAGGGACAGGGCTGGGATGGGCCCAGCATTTT
.	few	TRBJ1-2	TRBV6-6	CASATGGRNYGYTF	TGTGCCAGCGCCACGGGGGGGAGGAACTATGGCTACACCTTC
TRBD1	.	TRBJ2-2	TRBV2	CASSDPRDRGRNGELFF	TGTGCCAGCAGTGATCCCCGGGACAGGGGGCGGAACGGGGAGCTGTTTTTT
.	.	TRBJ2-2	TRBV11-2	CASSLVRDTGELFF	TGTGCCAGCAGCCTAGTCCGGGACACCGGGGAGCTGTTTTTT
.	.	TRBJ1-2	TRBV7-2	CASSEDRLANYGYTF	TGTGCCAGCAGCGAAGACAGGCTAGCTAACTATGGCTACACCTTC
TRBD1	.	TRBJ1-1	TRBV4-1	CASSQDLGQGRQAFF	TGCGCCAGCAGCCAAGATTTGGGACAGGGACGCCAGGCTTTCTTT
.	.	TRBJ2-7	TRBV29-1	CSVGGGYSSYEQYF	TGCAGCGTGGGGGGAGGATACAGCTCCTACGAGCAGTACTTC
.	once	TRBJ1-5	TRBV5-1	CASSVGINQPQHF	TGCGCCAGCAGCGTCGGGATAAATCAGCCCCAGCATTTT
TRBD1	.	TRBJ1-1	TRBV6-5	CASSETGGLTEAFF	TGTGCCAGCAGCGAGACAGGGGGTTTGACTGAAGCTTTCTTT
TRBD1	.	TRBJ1-1	TRBV13	CASSWDREVTEAFF	TGTGCCAGCAGCTGGGACAGGGAAGTCACTGAAGCTTTCTTT
TRBD1	.	TRBJ2-5	TRBV5-1	CASSPRGQGIVETQYF	TGCGCCAGCAGCCCCCGGGGACAGGGTATTGTAGAGACCCAGTACTTC
TRBD1	.	TRBJ1-2	TRBV27	CASSLSGTGYGYTF	TGTGCCAGCAGTTTATCGGGGACAGGGTATGGCTACACCTTC
.	.	TRBJ1-1	TRBV5-1	CASSLGSAGLNTEAFF	TGCGCCAGCAGCTTGGGTTCCGCGGGACTGAACACTGAAGCTTTCTTT
.	.	TRBJ2-5	TRBV5-1	CASSPFLGGGPEETQYF	TGCGCCAGCAGCCCGTTTCTAGGGGGGGGGCCCGAGGAGACCCAGTACTTC
TRBD1	.	TRBJ1-2	TRBV7-9	CASSLGPRGTAAGYTF	TGTGCCAGCAGCTTAGGACCCAGGGGGACGGCGGCTGGCTACACCTTC
.	.	TRBJ1-3	TRBV12-3/TRBV12-4	CASSGPGNTIYF	TGTGCCAGCAGTGGCCCTGGAAACACCATATATTTT
TRBD1	.	TRBJ2-5	TRBV7-6	CASSSGQGRLETQYF	TGTGCCAGCAGCTCCGGACAGGGCAGGTTGGAGACCCAGTACTTC
.	.	TRBJ1-4	TRBV4-2	CASSQHREPGEKLFF	TGTGCCAGCAGCCAGCACAGGGAACCCGGGGAAAAACTGTTTTTT
TRBD2	.	TRBJ2-3	TRBV5-4	CASSFSGGATDTQYF	TGTGCCAGCAGCTTTAGCGGGGGGGCAACAGATACGCAGTATTTT
TRBD1	.	TRBJ1-5	TRBV19	CASSAQGAFAAEPQHF	TGTGCCAGTAGTGCGCAGGGGGCATTCGCAGCGGAGCCCCAGCATTTT
.	once	TRBJ1-1	TRBV11-2	CASSPGGNTEAFF	TGTGCCAGCAGCCCTGGAGGGAACACTGAAGCTTTCTTT
TRBD2	.	TRBJ2-3	TRBV9	CASSWSPGLAGDRADTQYF	TGTGCCAGCAGCTGGTCTCCGGGACTAGCGGGGGATCGGGCAGATACGCAGTATTTT
TRBD2	.	TRBJ2-5	TRBV2	CASTRLAGGRETQYF	TGTGCCAGCACCAGACTAGCGGGGGGAAGAGAGACCCAGTACTTC
TRBD1	.	TRBJ1-5	TRBV7-2	CASSSKTGWDSNQPQHF	TGTGCCAGCAGCTCCAAGACAGGGTGGGATAGCAATCAGCCCCAGCATTTT
TRBD1	.	TRBJ1-2	TRBV5-4	CASKPSDRANYGYTF	TGTGCCAGCAAGCCCTCGGACAGGGCGAACTATGGCTACACCTTC
.	.	TRBJ1-2	TRBV5-6	CASSLDSWHYGYTF	TGTGCCAGCAGCTTAGATTCATGGCATTATGGCTACACCTTC
.	.	TRBJ1-6	TRBV6-5	CASSYTQADYNSPLHF	TGTGCCAGCAGTTACACTCAGGCCGATTACAATTCACCCCTCCACTTT
TRBD1	.	TRBJ2-7	TRBV5-6	CASSQRQGWHEQYF	TGTGCCAGCAGCCAAAGACAGGGGTGGCACGAGCAGTACTTC
.	.	TRBJ2-2	TRBV5-5	CASSLDDGGSAGELFF	TGTGCCAGCAGCCTGGACGACGGGGGTTCCGCCGGGGAGCTGTTTTTT
.	once	TRBJ2-3	TRBV7-9	CASLKIGGGADTQYF	TGTGCCAGCTTAAAGATCGGAGGTGGCGCAGATACGCAGTATTTT
.	.	TRBJ1-2	TRBV30	CAIDSYYGYTF	TGTGCCATAGACAGTTACTATGGCTACACCTTC
.	.	TRBJ1-2	TRBV19	CASTLGRREGNYGYTF	TGTGCCAGTACCCTGGGGAGAAGGGAGGGGAACTATGGCTACACCTTC